One and the same sample provided the 9 T cell receptor beta chains below, sequenced in a study of T cell responses to AZD1222 COVID-19 vaccine. Method: immunoSEQ multiplex PCR; TCRdb's copy keeps in-frame clones and lacks some. In the table there are around 110,000 clones, almost 95% of which are singletons. The sequencing here drew on peripheral blood, taken 28 days after the second AZD1222 dose. The receptors come from an adult who received the AZD1222 COVID-19 vaccine.

J is TRBJ2-5 and V is TRBV30; D is unresolved. The CDR3 runs 12 residues. The germline V gene encodes CDR1 GTSNPN and CDR2 SVGIG (reference sequence). V was shortened by 2 bases and J by 5 bases, with 9 bases between the two germline ends. For the CDR3, the DNA is TGTGCCTGGAGTTTAATTGCGGAGACCCAGTACTTC. Its translation is CAWSLIAETQYF.

This clone was found once. The gene calls are TRBV30 and TRBJ1-6; D might be TRBD1 (6 bases). Germline-derived CDR1 and CDR2 are GTSNPN and SVGIG (reference sequence). CDR3 length equals 15 residues. V lost 0 bases, J lost 0 bases, and 6 bases lay in between. The CDR3 region is CAWSVGGSYNSPLHF. The CDR3 coding sequence is TGTGCCTGGAGTGTAGGGGGCTCCTATAATTCACCCCTCCACTTT.

The rearrangement links TRBV13 to TRBJ2-7, with 7 positions matching TRBD1. The CDR3 extends over 15 amino acids. Germline values: CDR1 PRHDT, CDR2 FYEKMQ (reference sequence). With 5 bases clipped from V and 2 bases from J, the junction kept 9 bases outside the gene matches. CDR3 nucleotide sequence: TGTGCCAGCAGCACACGACAGGGTTCCCCCTACGAGCAGTACTTC. Residues: CASSTRQGSPYEQYF.

This chain connects TRBV30 to TRBJ1-4, with D possibly matching TRBD1 (6 bases). CDR3 size: 16 residues. Per the germline V gene, CDR1 is GTSNPN and CDR2 is SVGIG (reference sequence). V was shortened by 5 bases and J by 0 bases, with 16 bases between the two germline ends. In DNA form, the CDR3 reads TGTGCCTGGTCCCGAGGGACATCCGCAACTAATGAAAAACTGTTTTTT. This gives the protein CAWSRGTSATNEKLFF.

The CDR3 protein is CASSLSASVTEAFF. As DNA, the CDR3 is TGTGCCAGCAGTTTATCGGCGTCAGTCACTGAAGCTTTCTTT. The V gene is TRBV28, the J gene TRBJ1-1; no definite D call. The CDR3 covers 14 residues. V lost 1 base and J 4 bases, leaving 10 bases between the germline ends. From germline, CDR1 is MDHEN and CDR2 SYDVKM.

The chain links TRBV9 to TRBJ2-2; the D is unclear. V lost 0 bases to trimming and J lost 6 bases, with 9 bases between them. The CDR3 contains 14 residues. CDR1 and CDR2 from the germline V gene are SGDLS and YYNGEE. The CDR3 DNA reads as TGTGCCAGCAGCGTAGAGAGGACCGCCGGGGAGCTGTTTTTT. Translation gives CASSVERTAGELFF.

The CDR3 loop reads CASALTRDVVSGKLFF. CDR3 bases: TGTGCCAGCGCCCTGACCAGGGACGTTGTTTCAGGAAAACTGTTTTTT. The chain combines TRBV28 with TRBJ1-4, with D possibly being TRBD1 (5 bases). Deletions cut 8 bases from V and 10 bases from J, with 26 bases between. CDR3 length equals 16 residues. The germline gives CDR1 MDHEN, CDR2 SYDVKM. Filled out from reference TRBV28 and TRBJ1-4, the complete variable domain reads DVKVTQSSRYLVKRTGEKVFLECVQDMDHENMFWYRQDPGLGLRLIYFSYDVKMKEKGDIPEGYSVSREKKERFSLILESASTNQTSMYLCASALTRDVVSGKLFFGSGTQLSVL.

This sequence joins TRBV27 and TRBJ2-7, with 10 bases lining up with TRBD2. Germline loops: CDR1 MNHEY, CDR2 SMNVEV (reference sequence). Trimming cost V 8 bases and J 4 bases; bases outside gene matches: 5. There are 13 residues in the CDR3. The CDR3 loop reads CASASGSWYEQYF. The CDR3 DNA follows: TGTGCCAGCGCTAGCGGGAGTTGGTACGAGCAGTACTTC.

V is TRBV13 and J is TRBJ2-3; 7 bases line up with TRBD2. J lost 4 bases, V lost 5 bases, and 3 bases had no gene match. The CDR3 contains 13 residues. CDR1 PRHDT and CDR2 FYEKMQ come from the germline V gene (reference sequence). In nucleotides, the CDR3 is TGTGCCAGCAGCATGCGGGAGTCAGATACGCAGTATTTT. This translates into CASSMRESDTQYF.